The clone carrying this T cell receptor (beta chain) was counted a few times. Germline CDR1 is SGHTS and CDR2 is YDEGEE. The CDR3 has 14 amino acids. With 2 bases clipped from V and 5 bases from J, the junction kept 2 bases outside the gene matches. These data belong to a study of blood T cell repertoires in COVID-19. Study information: Acute and convalescent COVID-19 samples came from the United States, Italy and Spain.

Generated by immunoSEQ multiplex PCR, the TCRdb table keeps only in-frame clones and is missing some. The sample holds 85,000 to 95,000 clones, 72% seen once. The chain joins TRBV5-8 to TRBJ2-1; 9 nucleotides agree with TRBD1. The TCR comes from an elderly woman with acute or convalescent COVID-19. The sample comprised peripheral blood. CDR3 sequence: CASSLRTGDNEQFF. The DNA of the CDR3 is TGTGCCAGCAGCTTACGGACAGGGGACAATGAGCAGTTCTTC.